What follows describes a single T cell receptor (beta chain). As processed by the authors: The assay estimated nucleated cells by amplifying reference gene primers. Data came from immunoSEQ multiplex PCR; TCRdb stores just in-frame clones and leaves some out. That table furnishes V, J and clone size, whereas the DNA furnished D and trimming. The sample consists of about 11,000 clones, approximately 88% of them appearing once. The germline V gene has CDR1 SGHVS and CDR2 FNYEAQ. The length of the CDR3 is 14 residues. The V segment lost 6 bases and the J segment 5 bases; nucleotides outside the gene matches: 9. This sample is part of a study of blood T cell repertoires in COVID-19. Overall study context: COVID-19 samples, acute and convalescent, were from the United States, Italy and Spain. PBMCs, B-cell-depleted T cells, or T cells were the source of the cDNA or gDNA that made up the material.

The J gene is TRBJ2-5, the V gene TRBV7-6; 7 bases match TRBD1. The TCR originated in a human donor in a cohort sampled during active COVID-19. Sequencing input: peripheral blood. The CDR3 DNA reads TGTGCCAGCAGTTTGACAGGGTCAGTGGAGACCCAGTACTTC. As protein: CASSLTGSVETQYF.